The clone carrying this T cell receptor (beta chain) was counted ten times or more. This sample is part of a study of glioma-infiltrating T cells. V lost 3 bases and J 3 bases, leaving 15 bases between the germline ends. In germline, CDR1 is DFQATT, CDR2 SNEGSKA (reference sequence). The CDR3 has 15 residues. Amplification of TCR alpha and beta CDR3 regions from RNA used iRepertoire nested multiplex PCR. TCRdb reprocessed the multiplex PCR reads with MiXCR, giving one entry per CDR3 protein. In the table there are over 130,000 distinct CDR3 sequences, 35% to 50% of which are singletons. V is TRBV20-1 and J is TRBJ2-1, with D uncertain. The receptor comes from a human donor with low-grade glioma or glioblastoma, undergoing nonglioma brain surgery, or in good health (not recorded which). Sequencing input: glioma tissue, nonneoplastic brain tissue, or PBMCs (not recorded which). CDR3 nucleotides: TGCAGTGCTAGGGGCATAGGGCAGAGCTACAATGAGCAGTTCTTC. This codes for CSARGIGQSYNEQFF.